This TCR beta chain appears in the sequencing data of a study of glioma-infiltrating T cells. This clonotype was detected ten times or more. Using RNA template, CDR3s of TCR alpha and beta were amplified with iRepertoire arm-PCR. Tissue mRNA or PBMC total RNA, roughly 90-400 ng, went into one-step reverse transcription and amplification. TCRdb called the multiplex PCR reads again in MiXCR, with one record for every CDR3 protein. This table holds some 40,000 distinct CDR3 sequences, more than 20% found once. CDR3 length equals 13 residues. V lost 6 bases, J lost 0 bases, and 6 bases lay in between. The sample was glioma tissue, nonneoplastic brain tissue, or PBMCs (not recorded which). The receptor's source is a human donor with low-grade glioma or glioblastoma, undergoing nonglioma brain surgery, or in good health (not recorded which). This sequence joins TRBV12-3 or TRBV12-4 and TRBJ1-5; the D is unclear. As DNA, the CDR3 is TGTGCCAGCAGGGATACTAGCAATCAGCCCCAGCATTTT. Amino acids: CASRDTSNQPQHF.